This entry concerns a single TCR beta chain. Its antigen specificity is not known. Qualities for individual bases were not recorded, and no much larger clone is one base off. CDR1 SGHVS and CDR2 FNYEAQ were looked up in the germline V gene. Trimming accounts for 4 bases at V and 4 bases at J, while the number of junction bases matched to no gene is 6. The CDR3 numbers 14 residues from cysteine through phenylalanine. Only the CDR3 DNA stays, 42 bases, in frame from base 1. These data are taken from a study of OX40 agonist ivuxolimab in advanced cancers. Context from the whole study: Ivuxolimab was an agonistic, fully human IgG2 monoclonal antibody directed against OX40 (CD134), a costimulatory receptor. Patients were allowed to have had prior anti-PD-1, anti-PD-L1 or anti-CTLA-4 therapy, and more than 35% of the dose-escalation patients had been treated with checkpoint inhibitors. Of the roughly 51 patients in dose escalation, about 20 had hepatocellular carcinoma, around 15 had melanoma, 9 had renal cell carcinoma and 9 had head and neck cancer. The paper describes the monotherapy dose-escalation part (N = 52 patients) of the phase I trial of ivuxolimab. Peripheral TCRbeta sequencing was intended to test whether TCR sequence diversity was altered and clonal T-cell expansion was caused by ivuxolimab. Partial responses occurred in three dose-escalation patients, of whom one had hepatocellular carcinoma and two had cutaneous melanoma. Intravenous ivuxolimab was administered to patients every 2 weeks at six dose levels: 0.01, 0.1, 0.3, 1.5, 3 and 10 mg/kg. In the dose-escalation cohort, roughly 82% of patients were male, and the mean age was roughly 60 years with a range of roughly 23 to 79. The paper as a whole reports these results and caveats: After ivuxolimab, expanded clones were on average more numerous among CD8+ T cells than among CD4+ T cells. In the 0.1-3.0 mg/kg groups, partial responders had among the lowest normalized peripheral clonal expansion, particularly in CD8+ T cells. The antigen specificity of the peripheral T cells that underwent clonal expansion was not determined. Low levels of normalized T-cell clonal expansion were also seen in some patients who did not respond. Clonal expansion of both CD4+ and CD8+ blood T cells was observed from baseline to week 6 at doses 0.1 to 3.0 mg/kg.

To sequence the TCRbeta CDR3 region, genomic DNA was isolated from the sorted cells. The immunoSEQ Assay was used for sequencing of TCRbeta CDR3 regions. This immuneACCESS table, as held by TCRdb, lists in-frame sequences with V and J called but not all clones. Of the missing ones, under half trace to an unresolved V gene in checked studies; the others have no known cause. The sample table contains about 79,000 clones; only one count was recorded for around 90% of them. Jointly, the top ten make up roughly 9.6% of the sample. Patients with autoimmune disease history or receiving systemic immunosuppression were excluded from the trial. Peripheral blood for TCR sequencing was collected from all dose cohorts at baseline, on cycle 4 day 1, and on cycle 7 day 1. Samples were obtained from an open-label, multicenter, first-in-human phase I dose-escalation trial of ivuxolimab. Adults with locally advanced or metastatic melanoma, renal cell, hepatocellular, or head and neck squamous cell carcinoma were enrolled in the trial. Before TCR sequencing, CD4+ T cells and CD8+ T cells from peripheral blood were sorted into separate populations.

The rearrangement joined TRBV7-6 to TRBJ2-7; TRBD1 agrees with 8 junctional bases. This receptor was identified in an adult with an advanced solid tumor such as melanoma, head and neck, liver or kidney cancer. The specimen was CD4+ or CD8+ T cells sorted from blood, collected in a trial of the OX40 agonist ivuxolimab. The DNA reads as follows: TGTGCCAGCAGCTCATGGACAGGGCCTTACGAGCAGTACTTC. This translates into CASSSWTGPYEQYF.